This TCR beta chain appears in the sequencing data of a study of T cell responses to AZD1222 COVID-19 vaccine. This CDR3 contains 14 residues. Germline V gene sequence: CDR1 MNHEY, CDR2 SVGAGI. Deletions cut 2 bases from V and 7 bases from J, with 11 bases between. The assay was immunoSEQ multiplex PCR, and TCRdb's table has in-frame clones only and misses some. The sample has over 110,000 clones; around 90% are singletons. Source: peripheral blood, taken on day 0 of AZD1222 vaccination. The chain has TRBV6-5 and TRBJ1-4; the D is unclear. The sequence derives from an adult in good health. This CDR3 is CASSYKVLGEKLFF. The CDR3 DNA is TGTGCCAGCAGTTACAAGGTTTTGGGTGAAAAACTGTTTTTT.